Each of the 7 T cell receptor beta chains below was sequenced from the same sample in a study of blood T cell repertoires in COVID-19. Measured with immunoSEQ multiplex PCR; TCRdb has only the in-frame clones, and not every one. Altogether about 81,000 clones are present, roughly nine tenths being singletons, with the ten largest covering approximately 5.2%. Specimen: peripheral blood. Source of these receptors: an elderly woman with active COVID-19.

The V gene is TRBV28, the J gene TRBJ2-5, with TRBD1 matching 7 bases. The CDR3 spans 13 residues. With V trimmed by 6 bases and J by 5 bases, 6 bases remained unmatched. Germline V gives CDR1 MDHEN, CDR2 SYDVKM. The CDR3 here is CASSTGDRETQYF. Written as DNA, the CDR3 is TGTGCCAGCAGCACAGGGGATAGGGAGACCCAGTACTTC.

The chain links TRBV3-1 (or the pseudogene TRBV3-2) to TRBJ1-6; tentatively, D is TRBD1 (6 bases). The CDR3 totals 17 residues. In germline, CDR1 is LGHDT, CDR2 YNNKEL (reference sequence). The V end was cut by 0 bases, the J end by 10 bases, with 19 bases between. CDR3 sequence (DNA): TGTGCCAGCAGCCAAGAGGGGGGGCGCTCCCTACCATCACCCCTCCACTTT. Translation: CASSQEGGRSLPSPLHF.

This clone was counted between two and nine times. V usage is TRBV5-1 and J usage is TRBJ2-7; a possible D gene is TRBD2 (6 bases). This CDR3 has 15 amino acids. V lost 4 bases and J lost 3, with 17 bases in between. Germline loops: CDR1 SGHRS, CDR2 YFSETQ. The CDR3 spells CASSPTGGSHYEQYF. The CDR3 region has the DNA TGCGCCAGCAGCCCAACTGGAGGGTCCCACTACGAGCAGTACTTC.

The chain combines TRBV5-1 with TRBJ2-3; 9 bases are a match to TRBD1. CDR3 size: 15 residues. CDR1 and CDR2 (germline): SGHRS, YFSETQ. After removal of 4 bases from V and 3 bases from J, the junction contained 6 bases not matched to a gene. This CDR3 is CASSRTGEATDTQYF. DNA of the CDR3: TGCGCCAGCAGCCGGACAGGGGAAGCGACAGATACGCAGTATTTT.

This chain links TRBV7-8 with TRBJ2-6, with D maybe TRBD2 (6 bases). V was clipped by 6 bases and J by 0 bases, with 12 bases between them. CDR1 and CDR2 from the germline V gene are SGHVS and FQNEAQ. This CDR3 region has 16 residues. In nucleotides, the CDR3 is TGTGCCAGCAGGCGGGGACGGACCTCTGGGGCCAACGTCCTGACTTTC. It specifies CASRRGRTSGANVLTF.

The chain carries TRBV27 and TRBJ2-3; D gene unclear. The CDR3 loop spans 14 amino acids. The germline V gene has CDR1 MNHEY and CDR2 SMNVEV (reference sequence). Trimming took off 3 bases at V and 4 bases at J, with 11 bases between the two ends. The CDR3 here is CASSFSSAADTQYF. The CDR3 DNA sequence: TGTGCCAGCAGTTTCTCGAGCGCGGCAGATACGCAGTATTTT.

The chain is built from TRBV4-2 and TRBJ1-6; TRBD1 matches at 7 bases. The germline V gene has CDR1 LGHNA and CDR2 YNFKEQ. CDR3 size: 15 residues. J lost 10 bases, V lost 3 bases, and 9 bases had no gene match. The CDR3 DNA reads as TGTGCCAGCAGCCAGCTGACAGGGACCGGATCACCCCTCCACTTT. It codes for CASSQLTGTGSPLHF.